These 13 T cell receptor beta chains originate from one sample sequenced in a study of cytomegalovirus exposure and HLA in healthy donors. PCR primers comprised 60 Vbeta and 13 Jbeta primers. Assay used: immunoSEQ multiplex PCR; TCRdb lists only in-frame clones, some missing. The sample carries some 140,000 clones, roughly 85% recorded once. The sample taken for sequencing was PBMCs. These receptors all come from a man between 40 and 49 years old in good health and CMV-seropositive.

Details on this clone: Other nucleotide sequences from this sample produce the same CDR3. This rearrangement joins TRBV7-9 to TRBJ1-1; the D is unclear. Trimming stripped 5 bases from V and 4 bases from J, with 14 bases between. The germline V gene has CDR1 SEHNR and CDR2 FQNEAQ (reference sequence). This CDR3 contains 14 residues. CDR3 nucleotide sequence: TGTGCCAGCAGCCCCGTTCTAGAAGGCACTGAAGCTTTCTTT. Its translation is CASSPVLEGTEAFF.

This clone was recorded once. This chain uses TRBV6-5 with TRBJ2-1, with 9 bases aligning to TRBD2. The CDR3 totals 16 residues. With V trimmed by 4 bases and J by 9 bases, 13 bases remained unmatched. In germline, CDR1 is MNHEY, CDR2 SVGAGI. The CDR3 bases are TGTGCCAGCAGTTGGCTTGGGGCGGGAGGGCCTCGTGAGCAGTTCTTC. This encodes CASSWLGAGGPREQFF.

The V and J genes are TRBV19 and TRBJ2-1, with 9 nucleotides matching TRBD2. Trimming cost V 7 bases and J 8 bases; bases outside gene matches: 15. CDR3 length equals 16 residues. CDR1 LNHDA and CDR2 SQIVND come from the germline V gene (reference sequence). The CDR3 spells CASTPISGRYVDEQFF. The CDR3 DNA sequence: TGTGCCAGTACCCCGATTAGCGGGAGATACGTGGATGAGCAGTTCTTC.

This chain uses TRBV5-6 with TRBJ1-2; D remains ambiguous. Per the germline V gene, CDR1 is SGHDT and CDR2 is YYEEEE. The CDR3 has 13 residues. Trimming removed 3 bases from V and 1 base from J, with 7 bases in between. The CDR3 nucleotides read TGTGCCAGCAGCTCGGGAGGTAACTATGGCTACACCTTC. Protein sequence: CASSSGGNYGYTF.

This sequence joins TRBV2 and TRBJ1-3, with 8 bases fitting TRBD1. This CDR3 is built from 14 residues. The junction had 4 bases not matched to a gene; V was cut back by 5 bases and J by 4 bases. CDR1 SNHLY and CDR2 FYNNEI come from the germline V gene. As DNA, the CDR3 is TGTGCCAGCAGTCCGCAGGGGGCGGGAAACACCATATATTTT. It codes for CASSPQGAGNTIYF.

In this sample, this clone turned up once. The CDR3 is CASRPGTGIGETQYF. The CDR3 region has the DNA TGTGCCAGCAGGCCCGGGACAGGGATCGGAGAGACCCAGTACTTC. The gene calls are TRBV27 and TRBJ2-5, with 9 bases lining up with TRBD1. Germline V gene data show CDR1 as MNHEY and CDR2 as SMNVEV (reference sequence). The CDR3 contains 15 residues. V dropped 6 bases and J dropped 4; count of bases not matched to a gene: 9.

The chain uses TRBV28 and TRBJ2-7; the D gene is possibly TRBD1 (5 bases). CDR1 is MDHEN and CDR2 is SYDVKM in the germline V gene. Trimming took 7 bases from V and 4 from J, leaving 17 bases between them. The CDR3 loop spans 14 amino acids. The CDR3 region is CASTRTGSAYEQYF. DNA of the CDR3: TGTGCCAGCACCCGAACAGGCTCCGCGTACGAGCAGTACTTC.

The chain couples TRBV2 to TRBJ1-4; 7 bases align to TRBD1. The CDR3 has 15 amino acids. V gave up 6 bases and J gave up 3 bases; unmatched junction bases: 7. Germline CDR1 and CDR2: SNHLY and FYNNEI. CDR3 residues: CASRSLGTANEKLFF. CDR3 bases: TGTGCCAGCAGATCCCTCGGGACAGCTAATGAAAAACTGTTTTTT.

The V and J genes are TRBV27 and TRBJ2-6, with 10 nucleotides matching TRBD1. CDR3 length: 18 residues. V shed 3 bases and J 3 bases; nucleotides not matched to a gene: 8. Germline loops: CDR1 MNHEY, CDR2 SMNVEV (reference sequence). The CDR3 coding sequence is TGTGCCAGCAGTTTCATTCCCGGGACAGGGGATGGGGCCAACGTCCTGACTTTC. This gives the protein CASSFIPGTGDGANVLTF.

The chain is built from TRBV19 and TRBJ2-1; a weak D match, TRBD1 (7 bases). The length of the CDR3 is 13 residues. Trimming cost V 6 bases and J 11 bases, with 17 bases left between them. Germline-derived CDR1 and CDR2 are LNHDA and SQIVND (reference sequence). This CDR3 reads CASSGGQPGKQFF. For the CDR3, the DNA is TGTGCCAGTAGCGGGGGACAGCCCGGAAAGCAGTTCTTC.

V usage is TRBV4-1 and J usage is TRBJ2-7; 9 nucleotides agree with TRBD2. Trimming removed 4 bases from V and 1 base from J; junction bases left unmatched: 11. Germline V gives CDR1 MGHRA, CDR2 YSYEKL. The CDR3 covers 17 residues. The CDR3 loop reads CASSRILSGSGSYEQYF. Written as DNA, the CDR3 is TGCGCCAGCAGCCGCATCCTTAGCGGGAGTGGATCCTACGAGCAGTACTTC.

CDR3 in amino acids: CASSFETGVNYGYTF. The DNA for the CDR3 is TGTGCCAGCAGCTTCGAGACAGGGGTCAACTATGGCTACACCTTC. V gene TRBV11-2 combines with J gene TRBJ1-2; 8 positions agree with TRBD1. This CDR3 has 15 residues. The ends lost 3 bases at V and 2 bases at J; junction bases unmatched: 5. In germline, CDR1 is SGHAT, CDR2 FQNNGV.

DNA for the CDR3: TGTGCCAGCAGCTCTGGGACTAGCGGGAGGGAGGGGGAGACCCAGTACTTC. Translated, it gives CASSSGTSGREGETQYF. V usage is TRBV5-4 and J usage is TRBJ2-5; 16 nucleotides line up with TRBD2. Per germline, CDR1 SGHNT and CDR2 YYREEE (reference sequence). This CDR3 is built from 17 residues. V gave up 3 bases and J gave up 5 bases; unmatched junction bases: 7.